This TCR beta chain was retrieved from a study of blood T cell repertoires in COVID-19. For the study at large: The United States, Italy and Spain supplied acute and convalescent COVID-19 samples.

Original analysis: Estimation of nucleated cell counts relied on the amplification of reference gene primers. Profiled with immunoSEQ multiplex PCR; TCRdb holds only in-frame clones, not every one. The V and J calls and clone size come from that table; D and trimming were worked out from the DNA. Of around 130,000 clones listed, roughly 79% are singletons. Germline V gene lookup returns CDR1 SEHNR and CDR2 FQNEAQ (reference sequence). CDR3 length: 14 amino acids. The V and J ends lost 6 bases and 0 bases, in that order; junction bases with no gene match: 5. The sequenced sample was peripheral blood. The V call is TRBV7-9, the J call TRBJ2-7; TRBD2 matches at 7 bases. The sequence derives from a human donor in a cohort sampled during active COVID-19. CDR3: CASSNGGSSYEQYF. For the CDR3, the DNA is TGTGCCAGCAGTAACGGGGGGTCCTCCTACGAGCAGTACTTC.